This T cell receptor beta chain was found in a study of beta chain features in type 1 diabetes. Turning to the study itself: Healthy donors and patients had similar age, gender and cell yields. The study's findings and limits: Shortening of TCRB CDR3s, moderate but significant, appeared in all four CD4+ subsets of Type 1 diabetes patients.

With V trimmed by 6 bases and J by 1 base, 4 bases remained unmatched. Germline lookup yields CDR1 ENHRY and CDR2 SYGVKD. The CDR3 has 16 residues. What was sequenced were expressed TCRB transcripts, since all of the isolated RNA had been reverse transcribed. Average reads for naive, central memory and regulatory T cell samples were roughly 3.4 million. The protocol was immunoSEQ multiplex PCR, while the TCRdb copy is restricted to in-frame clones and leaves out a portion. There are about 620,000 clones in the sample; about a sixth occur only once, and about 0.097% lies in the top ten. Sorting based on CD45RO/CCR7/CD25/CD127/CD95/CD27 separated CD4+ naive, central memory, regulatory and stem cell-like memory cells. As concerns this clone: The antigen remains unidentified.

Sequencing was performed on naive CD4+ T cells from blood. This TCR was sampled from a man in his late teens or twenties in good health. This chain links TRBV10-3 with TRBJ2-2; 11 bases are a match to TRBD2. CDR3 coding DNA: TGTGCCATCAGGGCCACTAGCGGGAGGAACACCGGGGAGCTGTTTTTT. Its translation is CAIRATSGRNTGELFF.